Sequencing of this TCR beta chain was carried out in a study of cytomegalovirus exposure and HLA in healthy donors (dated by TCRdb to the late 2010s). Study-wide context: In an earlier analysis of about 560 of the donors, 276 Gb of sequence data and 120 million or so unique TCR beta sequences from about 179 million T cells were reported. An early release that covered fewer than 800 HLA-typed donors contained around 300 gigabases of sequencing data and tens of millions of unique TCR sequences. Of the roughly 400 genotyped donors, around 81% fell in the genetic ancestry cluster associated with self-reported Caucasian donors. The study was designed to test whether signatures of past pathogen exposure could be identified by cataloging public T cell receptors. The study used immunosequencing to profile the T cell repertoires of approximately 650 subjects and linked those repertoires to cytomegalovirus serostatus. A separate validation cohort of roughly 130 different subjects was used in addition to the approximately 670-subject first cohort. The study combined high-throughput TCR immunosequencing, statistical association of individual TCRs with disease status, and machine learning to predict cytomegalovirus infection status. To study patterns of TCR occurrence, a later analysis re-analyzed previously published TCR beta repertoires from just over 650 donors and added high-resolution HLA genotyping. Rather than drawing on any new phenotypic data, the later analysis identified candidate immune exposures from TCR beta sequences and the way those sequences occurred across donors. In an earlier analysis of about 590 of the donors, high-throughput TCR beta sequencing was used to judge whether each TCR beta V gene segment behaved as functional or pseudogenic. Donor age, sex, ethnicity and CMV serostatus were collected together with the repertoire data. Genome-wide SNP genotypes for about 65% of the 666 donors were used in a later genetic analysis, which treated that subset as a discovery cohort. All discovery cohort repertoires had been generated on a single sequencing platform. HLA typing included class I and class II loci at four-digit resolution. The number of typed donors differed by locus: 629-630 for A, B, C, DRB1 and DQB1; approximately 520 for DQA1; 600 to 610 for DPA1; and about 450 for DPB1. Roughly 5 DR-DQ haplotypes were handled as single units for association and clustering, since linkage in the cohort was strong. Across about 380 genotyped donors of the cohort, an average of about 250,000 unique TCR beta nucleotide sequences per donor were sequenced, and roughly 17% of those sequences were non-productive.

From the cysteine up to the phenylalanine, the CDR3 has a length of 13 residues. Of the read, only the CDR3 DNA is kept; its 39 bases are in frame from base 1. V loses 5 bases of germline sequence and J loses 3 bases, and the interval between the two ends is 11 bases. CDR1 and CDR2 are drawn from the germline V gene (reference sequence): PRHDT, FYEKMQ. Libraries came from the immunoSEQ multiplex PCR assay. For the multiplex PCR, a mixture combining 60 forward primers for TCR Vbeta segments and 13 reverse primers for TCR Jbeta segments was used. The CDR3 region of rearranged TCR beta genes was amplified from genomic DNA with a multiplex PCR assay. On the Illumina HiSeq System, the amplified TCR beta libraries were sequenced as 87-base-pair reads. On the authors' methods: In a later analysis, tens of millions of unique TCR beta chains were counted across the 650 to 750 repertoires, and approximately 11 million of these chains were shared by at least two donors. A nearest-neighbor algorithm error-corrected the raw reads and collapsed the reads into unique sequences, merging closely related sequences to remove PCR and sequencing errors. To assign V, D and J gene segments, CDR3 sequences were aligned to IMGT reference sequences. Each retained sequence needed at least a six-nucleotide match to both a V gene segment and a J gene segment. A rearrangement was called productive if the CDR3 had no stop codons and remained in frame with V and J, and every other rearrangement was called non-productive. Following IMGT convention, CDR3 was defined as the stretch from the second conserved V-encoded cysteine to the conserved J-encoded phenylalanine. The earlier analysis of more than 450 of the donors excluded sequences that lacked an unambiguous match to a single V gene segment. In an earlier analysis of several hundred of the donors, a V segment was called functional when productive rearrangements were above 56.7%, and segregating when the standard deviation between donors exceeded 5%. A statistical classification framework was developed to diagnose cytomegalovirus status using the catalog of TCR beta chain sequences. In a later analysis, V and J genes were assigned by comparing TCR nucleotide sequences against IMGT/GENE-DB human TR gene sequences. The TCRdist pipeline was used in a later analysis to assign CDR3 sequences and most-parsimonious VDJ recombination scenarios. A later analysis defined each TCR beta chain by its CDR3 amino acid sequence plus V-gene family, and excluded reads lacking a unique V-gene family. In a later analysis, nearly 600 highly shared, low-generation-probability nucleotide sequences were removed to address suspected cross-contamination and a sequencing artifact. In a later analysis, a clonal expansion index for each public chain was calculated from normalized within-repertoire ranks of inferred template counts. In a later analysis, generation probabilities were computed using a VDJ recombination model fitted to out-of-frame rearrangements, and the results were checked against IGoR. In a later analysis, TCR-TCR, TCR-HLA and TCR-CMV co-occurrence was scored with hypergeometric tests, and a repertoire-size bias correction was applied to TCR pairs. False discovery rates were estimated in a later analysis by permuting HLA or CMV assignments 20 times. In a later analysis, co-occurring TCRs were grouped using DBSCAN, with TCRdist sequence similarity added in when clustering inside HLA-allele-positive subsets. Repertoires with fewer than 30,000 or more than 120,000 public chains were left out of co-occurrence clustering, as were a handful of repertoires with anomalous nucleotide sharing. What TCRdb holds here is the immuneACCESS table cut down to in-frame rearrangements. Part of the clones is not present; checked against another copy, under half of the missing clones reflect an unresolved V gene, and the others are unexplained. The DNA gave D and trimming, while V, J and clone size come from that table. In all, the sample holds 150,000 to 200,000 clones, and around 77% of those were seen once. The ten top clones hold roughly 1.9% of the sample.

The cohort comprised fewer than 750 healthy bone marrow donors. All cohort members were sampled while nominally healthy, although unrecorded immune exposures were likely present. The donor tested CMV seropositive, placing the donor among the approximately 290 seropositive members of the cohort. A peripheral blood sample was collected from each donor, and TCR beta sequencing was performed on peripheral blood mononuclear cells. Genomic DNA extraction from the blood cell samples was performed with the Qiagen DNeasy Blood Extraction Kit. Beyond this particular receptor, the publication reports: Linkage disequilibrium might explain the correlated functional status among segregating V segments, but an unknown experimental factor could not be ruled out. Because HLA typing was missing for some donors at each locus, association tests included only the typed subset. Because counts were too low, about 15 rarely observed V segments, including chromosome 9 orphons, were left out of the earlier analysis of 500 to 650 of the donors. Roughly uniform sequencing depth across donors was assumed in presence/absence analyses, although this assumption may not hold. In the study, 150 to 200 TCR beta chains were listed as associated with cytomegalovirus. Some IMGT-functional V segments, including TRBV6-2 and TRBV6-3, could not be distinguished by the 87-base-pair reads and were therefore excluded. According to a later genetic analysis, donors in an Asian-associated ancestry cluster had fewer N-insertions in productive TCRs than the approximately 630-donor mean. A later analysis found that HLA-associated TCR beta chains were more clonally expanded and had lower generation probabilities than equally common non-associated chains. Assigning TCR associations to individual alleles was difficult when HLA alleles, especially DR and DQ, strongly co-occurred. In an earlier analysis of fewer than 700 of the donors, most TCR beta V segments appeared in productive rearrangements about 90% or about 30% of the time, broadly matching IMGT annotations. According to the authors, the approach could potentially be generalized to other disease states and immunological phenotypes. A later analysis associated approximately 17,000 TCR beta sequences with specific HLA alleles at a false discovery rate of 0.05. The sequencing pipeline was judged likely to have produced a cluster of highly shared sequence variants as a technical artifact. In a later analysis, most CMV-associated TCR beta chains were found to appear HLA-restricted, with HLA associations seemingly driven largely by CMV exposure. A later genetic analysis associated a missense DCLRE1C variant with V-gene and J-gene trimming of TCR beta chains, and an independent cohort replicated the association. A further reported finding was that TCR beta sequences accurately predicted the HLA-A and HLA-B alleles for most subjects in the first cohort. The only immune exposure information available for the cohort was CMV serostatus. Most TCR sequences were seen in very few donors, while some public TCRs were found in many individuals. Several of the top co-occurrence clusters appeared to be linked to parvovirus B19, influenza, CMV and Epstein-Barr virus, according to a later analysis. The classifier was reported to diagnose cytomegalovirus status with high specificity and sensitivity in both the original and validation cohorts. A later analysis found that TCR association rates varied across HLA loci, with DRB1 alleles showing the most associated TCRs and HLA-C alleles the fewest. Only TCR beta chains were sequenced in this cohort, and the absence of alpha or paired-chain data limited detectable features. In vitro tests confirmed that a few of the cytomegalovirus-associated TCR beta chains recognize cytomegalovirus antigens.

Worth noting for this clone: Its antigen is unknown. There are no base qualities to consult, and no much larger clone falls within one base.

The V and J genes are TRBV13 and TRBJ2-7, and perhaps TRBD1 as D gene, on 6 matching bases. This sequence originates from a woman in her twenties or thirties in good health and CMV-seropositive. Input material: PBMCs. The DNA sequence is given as TGTGCCAGCAGCCTGAGGGGGTACTACGAGCAGTACTTC. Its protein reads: CASSLRGYYEQYF.